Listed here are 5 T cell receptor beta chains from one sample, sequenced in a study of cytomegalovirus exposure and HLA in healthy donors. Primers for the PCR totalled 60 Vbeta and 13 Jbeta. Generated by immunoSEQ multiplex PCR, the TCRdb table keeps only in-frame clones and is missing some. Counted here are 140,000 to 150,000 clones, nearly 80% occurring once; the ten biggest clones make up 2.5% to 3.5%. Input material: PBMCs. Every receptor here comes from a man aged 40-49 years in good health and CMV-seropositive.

CDR3 sequence reads: CASSNTGTTTGELFF. CDR3 nucleotide sequence: TGTGCCAGCAGCAATACCGGGACTACCACCGGGGAGCTGTTTTTT. V usage is TRBV11-2 and J usage is TRBJ2-2, with 7 bases identical to TRBD2. The J segment lost 4 bases and the V segment lost 5 bases, leaving 7 bases of the junction unmatched. Looked up from germline, CDR1 is SGHAT and CDR2 is FQNNGV. The CDR3 totals 15 residues.

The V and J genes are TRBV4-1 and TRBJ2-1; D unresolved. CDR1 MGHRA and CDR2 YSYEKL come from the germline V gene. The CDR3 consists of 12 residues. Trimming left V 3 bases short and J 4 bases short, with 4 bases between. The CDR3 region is CASSHKYNEQFF. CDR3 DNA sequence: TGCGCCAGCAGCCATAAATACAATGAGCAGTTCTTC.

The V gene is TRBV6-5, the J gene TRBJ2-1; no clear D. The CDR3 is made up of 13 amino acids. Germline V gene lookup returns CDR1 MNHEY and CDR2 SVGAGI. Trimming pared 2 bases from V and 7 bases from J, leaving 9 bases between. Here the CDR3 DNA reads TGTGCCAGCAGTTACCCTATGGAGAATGAGCAGTTCTTC. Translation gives CASSYPMENEQFF.

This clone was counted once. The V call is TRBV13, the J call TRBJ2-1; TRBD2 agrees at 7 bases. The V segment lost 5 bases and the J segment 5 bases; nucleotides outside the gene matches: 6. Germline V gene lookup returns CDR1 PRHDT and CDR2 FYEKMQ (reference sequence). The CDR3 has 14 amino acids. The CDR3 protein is CASSLGGVHNEQFF. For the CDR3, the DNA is TGTGCCAGCAGCCTGGGGGGGGTCCACAATGAGCAGTTCTTC.

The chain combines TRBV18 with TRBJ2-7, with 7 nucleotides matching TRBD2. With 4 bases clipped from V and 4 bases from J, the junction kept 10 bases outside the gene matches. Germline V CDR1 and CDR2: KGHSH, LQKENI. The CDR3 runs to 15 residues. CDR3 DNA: TGTGCCAGCTCACAGTACATGGGAGGGGATTACGAGCAGTACTTC. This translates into CASSQYMGGDYEQYF.